These 10 T cell receptor beta chains share one sample of origin, sequenced in a study of blood T cell repertoires in COVID-19. The repertoire was sequenced with immunoSEQ multiplex PCR; TCRdb's copy has only in-frame clones and lacks some. The sample has about 350,000 clones; around 87% are singletons. The sample taken for sequencing was PBMCs or T cells enriched from blood (not recorded which). These receptors were obtained from a woman aged 25-40 years who had recovered from COVID-19.

The rearrangement joins TRBV9 to TRBJ1-6; D is undetermined. With 1 base removed from V and 9 bases from J, the gap between germline ends came to 11 bases. Germline values: CDR1 SGDLS, CDR2 YYNGEE. The CDR3 has 14 residues. CDR3 amino acids: CASSVNDFGSPLHF. Written as DNA, the CDR3 is TGTGCCAGCAGCGTAAATGACTTTGGTTCACCCCTCCACTTT.

This clone was seen only once. The chain uses TRBV6-2 or TRBV6-3 and TRBJ1-5, with a possible D match to TRBD1 (5 bases). Trimming removed 5 bases at V and 0 bases at J, with 20 bases between. CDR1 is MNHEY and CDR2 is SVGEGT in the germline V gene. The CDR3 loop spans 18 amino acids. In DNA form, the CDR3 reads TGTGCCAGCAGTCTCCGAGCAGGGTCAGTTAATAGCAATCAGCCCCAGCATTTT. This codes for CASSLRAGSVNSNQPQHF.

The CDR3 sequence is CASSQEWPGQGKLETQYF. DNA for the CDR3: TGCGCCAGCAGCCAAGAATGGCCGGGACAGGGGAAATTGGAGACCCAGTACTTC. The rearrangement joins TRBV4-3 to TRBJ2-5, with 10 bases that match TRBD1. Per the germline V gene, CDR1 is LGHNA and CDR2 is YSLEER. The CDR3 consists of 18 residues. With V trimmed by 0 bases and J by 5 bases, 12 bases remained unmatched.

The V gene is TRBV7-8, the J gene TRBJ2-7; 8 bases match TRBD1. CDR3 length equals 14 residues. CDR1 and CDR2 (germline): SGHVS, FQNEAQ. Losses at the gene ends were 5 bases for V and 4 bases for J; bases not matched to a gene: 7. CDR3 nucleotides: TGTGCCAGCAGCGCGCCAGGGGGCGTTTACGAGCAGTACTTC. Its translation is CASSAPGGVYEQYF.

The chain is built from TRBV4-2 and TRBJ1-3, with D possibly matching TRBD1 (5 bases). V was trimmed by 3 bases and J by 0 bases, leaving 12 bases between them. Germline loops: CDR1 LGHNA, CDR2 YNFKEQ. The CDR3 has 16 residues. CDR3 protein: CASSQAPRVSGNTIYF. The CDR3, as DNA: TGTGCCAGCAGCCAGGCCCCCAGGGTCTCTGGAAACACCATATATTTT.

The chain recombines TRBV6-1 with TRBJ2-7; 9 bases map to TRBD2. V was clipped by 3 bases and J by 6 bases; unmatched bases: 9. Germline lookup yields CDR1 MNHNS and CDR2 SASEGT. The CDR3 runs to 15 residues. The DNA of the CDR3 is TGTGCCAGCAGTGAGGTGGCGGGGGGGCTCGGCGAGCAGTACTTC. Residues: CASSEVAGGLGEQYF.

The genes are TRBV24-1 and TRBJ2-7, with 7 bases fitting TRBD1. CDR1 and CDR2 (germline): KGHDR, SFDVKD. With 10 bases clipped from V and 3 bases from J, the junction kept 8 bases outside the gene matches. This CDR3 spans 13 amino acids. The CDR3 DNA follows: TGTGCCACGTCCTGGGACAGCAACTACGAGCAGTACTTC. Its translation: CATSWDSNYEQYF.

This chain joins TRBV28 and TRBJ1-2; TRBD1 matches 7 bases. The germline gives CDR1 MDHEN, CDR2 SYDVKM. The CDR3 runs to 15 residues. The J segment lost 1 base and the V segment lost 5 bases, leaving 7 bases of the junction unmatched. The DNA of the CDR3 is TGTGCCAGCAGTCCCGGGACAGCGGTTAACTATGGCTACACCTTC. Encoded protein: CASSPGTAVNYGYTF.

The rearrangement links TRBV6-4 to TRBJ2-2; TRBD1 aligns across 7 bases. The CDR3 consists of 15 residues. V lost 5 bases to trimming and J lost 1 base; unmatched junction nucleotides: 4. Germline values: CDR1 MRHNA, CDR2 SNTAGT. CDR3 in DNA: TGTGCCAGCAGTCCCCGACAGGGGAACACCGGGGAGCTGTTTTTT. Its protein is CASSPRQGNTGELFF.

The rearrangement uses TRBV19 and TRBJ1-2, with a possible D match to TRBD1 (6 bases). This CDR3 has 13 amino acids. Germline V lookup: CDR1 LNHDA, CDR2 SQIVND (reference sequence). The V gene lost 1 base and the J gene lost 6 bases, with 9 bases spanning the gap. The CDR3: CASSIGTADGYTF. Written as DNA, the CDR3 is TGTGCCAGTAGTATAGGGACAGCAGATGGCTACACCTTC. The full variable domain, completed using reference TRBV19 and TRBJ1-2, is DGGITQSPKYLFRKEGQNVTLSCEQNLNHDAMYWYRQDPGQGLRLIYYSQIVNDFQKGDIAEGYSVSREKKESFPLTVTSAQKNPTAFYLCASSIGTADGYTFGSGTRLTVV.